One sample yielded the 14 T cell receptor beta chains listed below, sequenced in a study of cytomegalovirus exposure and HLA in healthy donors. PCR primers comprised 60 Vbeta and 13 Jbeta primers. Clones were read by immunoSEQ multiplex PCR, and TCRdb kept only the in-frame ones, dropping some. This table holds some 150,000 clones, 87% found once. Sequenced sample: PBMCs. The receptor set was obtained from a woman aged 30 to 39 in good health and CMV-seronegative.

The rearrangement uses TRBV7-9 and TRBJ1-2, with D possibly TRBD1 on 5 matching bases. The CDR3 runs to 16 residues. The V and J ends lost 1 base and 5 bases respectively, with 17 bases between them. The germline gives CDR1 SEHNR, CDR2 FQNEAQ (reference sequence). The CDR3 sequence is CASSLEALNTGYGYTF. CDR3 in DNA: TGTGCCAGCAGCTTAGAGGCGTTAAACACAGGTTATGGCTACACCTTC.

The chain uses TRBV19 and TRBJ1-4; D remains unclear. Germline values: CDR1 LNHDA, CDR2 SQIVND (reference sequence). The CDR3 covers 15 residues. V dropped 5 bases and J dropped 4 bases, with 14 bases sitting between them. CDR3 nucleotide sequence: TGTGCCAGTAGTGGGTCCCAAGACTATAATGAAAAACTGTTTTTT. It translates to CASSGSQDYNEKLFF.

The chain couples TRBV7-2 to TRBJ2-3, with TRBD2 matching over 12 bases. Germline CDR1 SGHTA, CDR2 FQGNSA. V shed 1 base and J 11 bases; nucleotides not matched to a gene: 13. This CDR3 contains 17 residues. The CDR3 region is CASSLDWPSGRARGQYF. CDR3 nucleotide sequence: TGTGCCAGCAGCTTAGACTGGCCTAGCGGGAGGGCCCGGGGGCAGTATTTT.

The J gene is TRBJ1-2, the V gene TRBV19; D uncertain. Between the trimmed V and J ends, which lost 5 bases and 2 bases, there was a span of 12 bases. CDR1 and CDR2 from the germline V gene are LNHDA and SQIVND (reference sequence). The CDR3 length is 14 residues. CDR3 DNA sequence: TGTGCCAGTAGTGTACCGGGATCCAACTATGGCTACACCTTC. This sequence encodes CASSVPGSNYGYTF.

In this sample, this clone turned up once. V and J are TRBV9 and TRBJ2-7; D ambiguous. From germline, CDR1 is SGDLS and CDR2 YYNGEE. This CDR3 is built from 14 residues. Trimming took 0 bases from V and 6 from J, leaving 13 bases between them. The CDR3 nucleotides read TGTGCCAGCAGCGTAGCTGGCCCCGCCACCGAGCAGTACTTC. Protein: CASSVAGPATEQYF. Filled out from reference TRBV9 and TRBJ2-7, the complete variable domain reads DSGVTQTPKHLITATGQRVTLRCSPRSGDLSVYWYQQSLDQGLQFLIQYYNGEERAKGNILERFSAQQFPDLHSELNLSSLELGDSALYFCASSVAGPATEQYFGPGTRLTVT.

V and J are TRBV11-3 and TRBJ2-7; the match to TRBD1 covers 9 bases. The CDR3 has 15 residues. Germline V gives CDR1 SGHNT, CDR2 YENEEA. The ends lost 6 bases at V and 2 bases at J; junction bases unmatched: 8. The CDR3 coding sequence is TGTGCCAGCAGTTCTGACAGGGGGAAGGCCTACGAGCAGTACTTC. This encodes CASSSDRGKAYEQYF.

V is TRBV28 and J is TRBJ2-1; 14 bases match TRBD2. V lost 6 bases, J lost 13 bases, and 11 bases stayed unmatched. The germline V gene encodes CDR1 MDHEN and CDR2 SYDVKM. The CDR3 covers 15 residues. The CDR3 coding sequence is TGTGCCAGCAGCCGTGGGACTAGCGGGAGAGACTTACAGTTCTTC. Translated: CASSRGTSGRDLQFF.

The V call is TRBV4-1, the J call TRBJ1-5; TRBD1 matches 7 bases. This CDR3 region has 19 residues. Germline lookup yields CDR1 MGHRA and CDR2 YSYEKL. V lost 1 base to trimming and J lost 2 bases; unmatched junction nucleotides: 14. This chain's CDR3 is CASSQGILKQGTRNQPQHF. CDR3 DNA sequence: TGCGCCAGCAGCCAAGGCATCCTTAAACAGGGGACCCGCAATCAGCCCCAGCATTTT.

V usage is TRBV11-2 and J usage is TRBJ2-5; D call uncertain. There are 13 residues in the CDR3. The V end lost 2 bases, the J end lost 3 bases, and 7 bases lay between the germline ends. Germline V lookup: CDR1 SGHAT, CDR2 FQNNGV. CDR3 sequence: CASSLWLEETQYF. For the CDR3, the DNA is TGTGCCAGCAGCTTATGGCTCGAAGAGACCCAGTACTTC.

The chain employs TRBV2 and TRBJ2-3; 8 bases align to TRBD2. Germline V gene sequence: CDR1 SNHLY, CDR2 FYNNEI. With V trimmed by 10 bases and J by 1 base, 10 bases remained unmatched. The CDR3 length is 15 residues. The CDR3 coding sequence is TGTGCCAACGACCCGGGGGGGGGACGCACAGATACGCAGTATTTT. It yields the protein CANDPGGGRTDTQYF.

This rearrangement joins TRBV28 to TRBJ2-3; D is unclear. This CDR3 spans 16 amino acids. Between the trimmed V and J ends, which lost 6 bases and 0 bases, there was a span of 16 bases. Looked up from germline, CDR1 is MDHEN and CDR2 is SYDVKM. CDR3 sequence reads: CASSPTYEVSTDTQYF. As DNA, the CDR3 is TGTGCCAGCAGCCCTACCTACGAGGTTAGCACAGATACGCAGTATTTT.

The gene calls are TRBV28 and TRBJ2-7, with D perhaps matching TRBD2 (6 bases). This CDR3 has 14 residues. With 2 bases removed from V and 2 bases from J, the gap between germline ends came to 10 bases. Germline CDR1 and CDR2: MDHEN and SYDVKM. The CDR3 nucleotides are TGTGCCAGCAGTTTAAGTAGCGGAGCCTACGAGCAGTACTTC. It specifies CASSLSSGAYEQYF.

V gene TRBV6-5 combines with J gene TRBJ2-2; the match to TRBD2 covers 9 bases. With V trimmed by 8 bases and J by 7 bases, 11 bases remained unmatched. The CDR3 covers 15 residues. The germline CDR1 and CDR2 sequences are MNHEY and SVGAGI. The CDR3 nucleotides are TGTGCCAGCGCGCGCGGGGGGGCTAAGGGCGGGGAGCTGTTTTTT. Translation: CASARGGAKGGELFF.

J is TRBJ1-5 and V is TRBV29-1; the D is unclear. Germline V CDR1 and CDR2: SQVTM, ANQGSEA. The V end lost 6 bases, the J end lost 4 bases, and 10 bases lay between the germline ends. This CDR3 is 12 amino acids long. CDR3 DNA: TGCAGCGTGATGACGGGTAATCAGCCCCAGCATTTT. Its protein product is CSVMTGNQPQHF.